The clone carrying this TCR beta chain was detected only once. A much larger clonotype is one base distant, so this may be a read error. CDR1 is SGHRS, CDR2 YFSETQ, per germline. This CDR3 contains 13 residues. Unique molecular identifiers were used to barcode this TCRbeta library. Via MiXCR, TCRdb re-called the PCR reads, giving one row per CDR3 protein. The sample holds around 670,000 distinct CDR3 sequences; around 13% are singletons and the top ten take 0.79%. The sample is drawn from a study of T-cell reconstitution after alpha-beta-depleted transplantation in children. The V and J genes are TRBV5-1 and TRBJ2-1; D gene unclear. The TCR was taken from a girl aged 2-10 years with congenital amegakaryocytic thrombocytopenia, due to receive a stem cell transplant. The specimen was PBMCs, collected before TCRalphabeta/CD19-depleted stem cell transplant. The CDR3 nucleotides are TGCACCAGCAGCTCCGAGAGATACAATGAGCAGTTCTTC. Translated: CTSSSERYNEQFF.